The present T cell receptor beta chain was sequenced within a study of radiotherapy plus CTLA-4 blockade in lung cancer (dated by TCRdb to between 2017 and 2018). About the study as a whole: Objective responses were observed in 18% of enrolled patients, and disease control was achieved in 25% to 35%.

General findings and caveats noted by the study authors: Increased serum interferon-beta after radiation, together with early dynamic changes in blood T cell clones, were reported to be the strongest predictors of response. After treatment with radiotherapy and ipilimumab, TCR clones that originated in tumors expanded in peripheral blood.

This clone turned up a few times. Its recognized antigen is unknown. Per-base qualities were not stored, and no clone one base away is much larger. Receptors were amplified or captured by the immunoSEQ multiplex PCR assay. This immuneACCESS table, as held by TCRdb, lists in-frame sequences with V and J called but not all clones. Of the missing ones, under half trace to an unresolved V gene in checked studies; the others have no known cause. Present in this sample are about 95,000 clones, 75% to 90% of which were seen just once. Together, the top ten hold nearly 3.5% of the sample. The study tested focal radiation therapy combined with CTLA-4 blockade (ipilimumab) in patients with chemo-refractory metastatic non-small-cell lung cancer. The CDR3 sequence holds 16 residues, the cysteine and phenylalanine included. Only the CDR3 DNA is retained, 48 bases long and in frame from the first base. The V end loses 10 bases and the J end loses 4 bases, and a stretch of 22 bases separates them. CDR1 and CDR2, per the germline V gene, are SNHLY and FYNNEI.

The sequence was obtained from a human donor with non-small cell lung cancer who had a partial response to radiotherapy plus ipilimumab. The chain is made from TRBV2 and TRBJ2-2; the D gene is perhaps TRBD2, on 7 matching bases. The source material was peripheral blood, sampled from a patient treated with radiotherapy plus ipilimumab. The CDR3: CAILRGGGPGTGELFF. The DNA reads TGTGCCATTCTTAGGGGGGGAGGGCCTGGCACCGGGGAGCTGTTTTTT.